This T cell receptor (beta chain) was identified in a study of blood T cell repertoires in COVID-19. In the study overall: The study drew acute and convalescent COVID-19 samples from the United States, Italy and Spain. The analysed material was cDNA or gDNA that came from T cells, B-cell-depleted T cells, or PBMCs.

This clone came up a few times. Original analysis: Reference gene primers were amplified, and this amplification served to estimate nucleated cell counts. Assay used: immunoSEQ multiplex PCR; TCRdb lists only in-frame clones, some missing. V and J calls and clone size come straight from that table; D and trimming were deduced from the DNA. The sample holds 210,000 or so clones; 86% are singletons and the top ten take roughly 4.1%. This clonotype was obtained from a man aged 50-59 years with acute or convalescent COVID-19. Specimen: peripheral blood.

CDR3 nucleotide sequence: TGCGCCAGCAGCCAAGACCCGACAGGGTTGACAGACACCTTC. Residues: CASSQDPTGLTDTF. The chain couples TRBV4-1 to TRBJ1-2; 7 positions agree with TRBD1. Trimming removed 0 bases from V and 12 bases from J; junction bases left unmatched: 10. Germline loops: CDR1 MGHRA, CDR2 YSYEKL. The CDR3 runs 14 residues.